This T cell receptor (beta chain) is drawn from a study of T cells in Graves' hyperthyroidism and ophthalmopathy (dated by TCRdb to about 2019). The study in broad terms: Peripheral blood was sampled at the time of initial diagnosis, prior to any treatment. To identify TCR V-J signatures that set the groups apart, the researchers used a discovery cohort of about a hundred patients, made up of fewer than 50 with Graves' ophthalmopathy and about 55 with stable Graves' hyperthyroidism. Prospective prediction of ophthalmopathy was tested in an independent validation cohort of approximately 19 hyperthyroidism patients and 17 patients who later progressed to ophthalmopathy. For training and testing, the 100 or so patients in the discovery cohort were randomly divided in a 7:3 ratio. In several Graves' hyperthyroidism patients, the study also compared T-cell repertoires from thyroid tissue with T-cell repertoires from blood. After sampling, hyperthyroidism patients received methimazole starting at 30 mg daily, and ophthalmopathy patients received high-dose intravenous methylprednisolone. The paper describes TCR Vbeta CDR3 sequencing of 130 to 150 peripheral blood samples, made up of fewer than 50 ophthalmopathy patients, around 73 hyperthyroidism patients and 17 progressor patients.

A note on this clonotype: Which antigen it targets is not known. No much larger clone exists at a distance of one base, and base qualities are not known.

Hyperthyroidism patients were aged 18 to 65 years and newly diagnosed, with disease duration of less than 2 months. Any patient with an uncontrolled infection, another autoimmune disease, pregnancy or lactation was excluded. Diagnoses relied on clinical symptoms, serum thyroxine and TRAb, thyroid ultrasound and orbital computed tomography. For progressor patients, blood was drawn at the first diagnosis of hyperthyroidism, before any ophthalmopathy symptoms had appeared. Ficoll-Paque density gradient centrifugation was used to isolate PBMCs from 10 ml of fresh peripheral blood. Progressor patients were initially diagnosed with Graves' hyperthyroidism and developed ophthalmopathy during follow-up. Total RNA was extracted with Trizol reagent, and quality was checked on an Agilent 2100 Bioanalyzer. Beyond this particular receptor, the publication reports: In cross-validation, a model built on a 13 V-J signature told ophthalmopathy apart from stable hyperthyroidism with over 85% sensitivity and about 81% specificity, and in testing the same model reached 80%/75%. During validation, the model predicted progression to ophthalmopathy a median of approximately six months ahead of onset, with around 71% sensitivity and 72% to 80% specificity. Most expanded thyroid clonotypes (frequency above 0.001) were also found in blood, which suggests that blood repertoires may mirror thyroid immune responses. Sample size was not statistically predetermined, and blinding of investigators to group allocation was not performed.

Amplification of TCR beta CDR3 regions was carried out from RNA transcripts. The TCR CDR3 was subjected to a first round of RT-PCR using the HTBI primer set and the Qiagen OneStep RT-PCR kit. Libraries were constructed in a second round of multiplex PCR, after which size selection and purification were performed. Sequencing of the libraries was done on an Illumina HiSeq2000 using paired-end 100 bp reads. In the original analysis: SOAPnuke was used to process the raw data, throwing out any read that contained adapters or uncalled bases, had a mean Phred below 15, or lacked an exact constant-primer or identifier match. High-quality paired reads were merged using COPE v1.2.5, and each unique nucleotide sequence was defined as a clonotype. Clonotypes were aligned to IMGT TRBV, TRBD and TRBJ reference segments using MiTCR v1.1. Analysis was restricted to V-J combinations with a frequency above 0.0001, which covered 98% to 99.2% of repertoires. The TCS score was defined as the ratio of F50 (clonal expansion) to E x V (chaos), calculated using BLOSUM62-based TCRdist between CDR3 peptides within each V-J. Welch's t-statistics and random forest reduced around 510 V-J features to about 12, which were used in a naive Bayes classifier (R e1071). The raw public data were reprocessed by TCRdb itself: fastp quality trimming at Q25, MiXCR clonotype calling, in-frame beta chains only. Merged by CDR3 protein, the rows form single entries marked with the most common genes and DNA. The V and J calls were determined by TCRdb, not by the authors. The sample table holds some 150,000 distinct CDR3 sequences, of which less than 25% were seen once. Together, the top ten hold 67% of the sample.

The TCR originated in a woman aged 50 to 65 with Graves' hyperthyroidism that later progressed to Graves' ophthalmopathy. Material: blood.

The nucleotide sequence reads TGTGCCAGCCAGAGCTCTGGAAACACCATATATTTT. Translated, it reads CASQSSGNTIYF. The chain employs TRBV6-1 and TRBJ1-3; the D gene cannot be named for sure. Inclusive of the bounding cysteine and phenylalanine, the CDR3 is 12 residues long. Only the CDR3 DNA is retained, 36 bases long and in frame from the first base. V and J lose 8 bases and 0 bases, and a span of 5 bases separates them. From a lookup of the germline V gene, CDR1 and CDR2 are MNHNS and SASEGT.